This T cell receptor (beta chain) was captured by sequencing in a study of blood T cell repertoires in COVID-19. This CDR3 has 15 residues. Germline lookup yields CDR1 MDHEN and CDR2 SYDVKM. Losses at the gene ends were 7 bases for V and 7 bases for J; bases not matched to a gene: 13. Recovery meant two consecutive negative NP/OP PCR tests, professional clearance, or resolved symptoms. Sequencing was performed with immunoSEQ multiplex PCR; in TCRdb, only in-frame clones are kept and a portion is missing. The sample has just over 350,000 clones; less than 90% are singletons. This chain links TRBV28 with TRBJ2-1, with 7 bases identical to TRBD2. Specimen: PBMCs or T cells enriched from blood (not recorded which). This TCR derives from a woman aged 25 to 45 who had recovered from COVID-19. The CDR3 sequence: CASKLRERSGNEQFF. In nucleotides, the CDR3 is TGTGCCAGCAAGCTGCGGGAGAGGAGTGGGAATGAGCAGTTCTTC. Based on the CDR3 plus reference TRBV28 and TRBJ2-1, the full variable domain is DVKVTQSSRYLVKRTGEKVFLECVQDMDHENMFWYRQDPGLGLRLIYFSYDVKMKEKGDIPEGYSVSREKKERFSLILESASTNQTSMYLCASKLRERSGNEQFFGPGTRLTVL.